This T cell receptor beta chain was identified during a study of T cell responses to AZD1222 COVID-19 vaccine. Study-level results: CD4 TCRs covered the whole spike, strongest at regions 160-218 and 743-854. Baseline seropositivity occurred in only a handful of AZD1222 recipients.

TCRdb's table, derived via immunoSEQ multiplex PCR, lists solely in-frame clones and lacks some. Of 70,000 to 90,000 clones listed, approximately 89% are singletons. Note on this clone: The antigen remains undetermined.

Material: peripheral blood, obtained on day 0 of AZD1222 vaccination. The TCR originated in an adult in good health.

This CDR3 reads CASSQGTGGSGYTF. CDR3 DNA: TGTGCCAGCAGCCAAGGGACAGGGGGATCTGGCTACACCTTC. The V and J genes are TRBV3-1 (or the pseudogene TRBV3-2) and TRBJ1-2; 10 bases align to TRBD1. The CDR3 length is 14 residues. V shed 1 base, J shed 7 bases, and the junction held 3 bases outside the gene matches. Germline CDR1 is LGHDT and CDR2 is YNNKEL (reference sequence).